The rows below give T cell receptor beta chains drawn from one sample of a study of radiotherapy plus CTLA-4 blockade in lung cancer. The assay was immunoSEQ multiplex PCR, and TCRdb's table has in-frame clones only and misses some. In the table there are 86,000 or so clones, roughly 79% of which are singletons. This material consisted of peripheral blood, taken from a patient treated with radiotherapy plus ipilimumab. These receptors all stem from a human donor with non-small cell lung cancer who had a partial response to radiotherapy plus ipilimumab. Some clones in this sample may be carry-over from other donors' samples. Both conserved end residues are part of each CDR3. For some rows the clone size is stated as once, few or many, or as a class when expanded; others skip it.

V	J	size	CDR3
TRBV6-1	TRBJ2-1	-	CASSRGQGALNEQFF
TRBV30	TRBJ1-6	-	CAWSVGTANSPLHF
TRBV28	TRBJ2-3	once	CASTHGGGGTDTQYF
TRBV5-4	TRBJ2-3	-	CASSLSETSGTDTQYF
TRBV7-2	TRBJ1-2	few	CASSPASEEGRYGYTF
TRBV11-2	TRBJ2-7	-	CASSLTSGREYF
TRBV23-1	TRBJ2-7	-	CASSQSDGFDEGDEQYF
TRBV10-2	TRBJ1-3	-	CASSESHSGNTIYF
TRBV5-4	TRBJ1-2	-	CASSLVGANYGYTF
TRBV6-5	TRBJ2-5	-	CASSYSGTSGRETQYF
TRBV29-1	-	-	CSVEGTPNAYEQYF
TRBV5-8	TRBJ1-5	-	CASSLDRGRPQHF
TRBV29-1	TRBJ1-2	-	CSVEDPIGHGYTF
TRBV29-1	TRBJ2-3	-	CSVWTSGRSTDTQYF
TRBV28	TRBJ2-5	-	CASSFLGRQETQYF
TRBV7-8	TRBJ2-7	-	CASSGAGPREQYF
TRBV30	TRBJ1-1	-	CAWSQGWTEAFF
TRBV19	TRBJ2-6	-	CASSPRDSRGTGANVLTF
TRBV19	TRBJ2-3	-	CASSRGLAGGPDTQYF
TRBV6-1	TRBJ2-3	-	CASSWGTSGAFTQYF
TRBV5-4	TRBJ1-5	-	CASSFDEQPQHF
TRBV7-7	TRBJ2-7	-	CASSLDRTYEQYF
TRBV19	TRBJ2-2	-	CASSIVGGGVELFF
TRBV5-1	TRBJ1-1	-	CASTSDRSNTEAFF
TRBV19	TRBJ2-3	-	CASSIVAGRTDTQYF
TRBV7-3	TRBJ2-1	-	CASSLYRSSYNEQFF
TRBV5-5	TRBJ1-1	-	CASSSLPQGWTEAFF
TRBV5-1	TRBJ2-2	once	CASSARTGNTGELFF
TRBV6-5	TRBJ2-3	-	CASSRQVPSTDTQYF
TRBV6-1	TRBJ1-5	once	CASRGSANQPQHF
TRBV29-1	TRBJ2-1	-	CSVEWAEGSYNEQFF